This T cell receptor beta chain originates from a study of cytomegalovirus exposure and HLA in healthy donors. Study at large: Earlier work reported 100 million or so unique TCR beta sequences from some 180 million T cells.

Details on this clone: Its cognate antigen is unknown.

CDR3 length: 16 amino acids. Looked up from germline, CDR1 is MGHRA and CDR2 is YSYEKL. V was clipped by 2 bases and J by 2 bases, with 15 bases between them. 60 Vbeta and 13 Jbeta primers were used in PCR. Sequenced by immunoSEQ multiplex PCR; TCRdb stores in-frame clones only, minus some. The repertoire consists of about 130,000 clones, with roughly 82% occurring once and the leading ten covering about 2.5%. The study's findings and limits: The classifier was said to identify cytomegalovirus status with high specificity and sensitivity. After further analysis at a later stage, around 17,000 TCR beta sequences were associated with HLA alleles at 0.05 false discovery rate. Prior analysis indicated that the majority of TCR beta V segments exhibited productivity approximately 87% or approximately 30% of the time.

The sample was PBMCs. The rearrangement uses TRBV4-1 and TRBJ2-5; D possibly corresponds to TRBD2 (5 bases). This TCR came from a man in his fifties or sixties in good health and CMV-seronegative. CDR3 loop: CASSQHPPQRQETQYF. As DNA, the CDR3 is TGCGCCAGCAGCCAACATCCCCCCCAGCGGCAAGAGACCCAGTACTTC.